Reported below is one T cell receptor beta chain. Its target is unknown. The same CDR3 arises from other DNA sequences in this sample as well. The sample comes from a study of shared clonotypes between healthy human individuals. Study-level background: There were three CD4 naive, three CD4 memory, two CD8 naive and one CD8 memory plates per donor. Study-wide results and limits: Incompleteness in sorted-subset sequencing, despite large depth, was shown by rarefaction. Naive CD4 clonotypes overlapped across several donors at approximately 5.3%.

Using immunoSEQ multiplex PCR, the repertoire was profiled, and TCRdb retains in-frame clones only, with some absent. The table includes over 2 million clones, approximately 94% detected once. Trimming removed 2 bases from V and 3 bases from J; junction bases left unmatched: 6. The V gene's germline CDR1 is MNHEY and CDR2 SMNVEV (reference sequence). The CDR3 runs 15 residues. Naive CD8 cells lacked CD45RO and underwent positive selection for CCR7, leaving out terminally differentiated effector memory CD45RA+ cells. Sequencing input: naive CD8+ T cells sorted from blood. The sequence derives from a man aged 18-30 years in good health. V gene TRBV27 combines with J gene TRBJ2-7, with 8 bases matching TRBD1. The CDR3 protein is CASSLTGTGFYEQYF. The CDR3 nucleotides are TGTGCCAGCAGTTTAACGGGGACAGGATTCTACGAGCAGTACTTC.